This T cell receptor beta chain was observed in a study of OX40 agonist ivuxolimab in advanced cancers. Profiling relied on immunoSEQ multiplex PCR, and the TCRdb table lists in-frame clones only, not all of them. The sample has over 55,000 clones; approximately 90% are singletons. The germline V gene has CDR1 GTSNPN and CDR2 SVGIG (reference sequence). The J segment lost 15 bases and the V segment lost 3 bases, leaving 8 bases of the junction unmatched. The CDR3 consists of 13 residues. Specimen: CD4+ or CD8+ T cells sorted from blood, collected in a trial of the OX40 agonist ivuxolimab. This receptor was taken from an adult with an advanced solid tumor such as melanoma, head and neck, liver or kidney cancer. This sequence joins TRBV30 and TRBJ1-6; 10 positions agree with TRBD1. CDR3 coding DNA: TGTGCCTGGAGCAGGACAGGGGGTATACTCCTCCACTTT. Translated: CAWSRTGGILLHF.